This TCR beta chain derives from a study of cytomegalovirus exposure and HLA in healthy donors (dated by TCRdb to 2017 to 2019). With respect to the entire study: An earlier analysis of 587 of the donors reported 276 Gb of sequence data and 95 million to 140 million unique TCR beta sequences obtained from around 170 million T cells. Donor age, sex, ethnicity and CMV serostatus were compiled alongside the repertoire data. A later analysis re-examined previously published TCR beta repertoires from 610 or so donors and added high-resolution HLA genotyping to investigate patterns of TCR occurrence. Typing coverage varied by locus: about 620-630 donors for A, B, C, DRB1 and DQB1; some 520 for DQA1; some 610 for DPA1; fewer than 480 for DPB1. Roughly 5 DR-DQ haplotypes were handled as single units for association and clustering, since linkage in the cohort was strong. Roughly 300 gigabases of sequencing data and tens of millions of unique TCR sequences were included in an early release covering about 700 HLA-typed donors. Using immunosequencing, the study profiled T cell repertoires from 666 subjects and related those repertoires to cytomegalovirus serostatus. Rather than drawing on any new phenotypic data, the later analysis identified candidate immune exposures from TCR beta sequences and the way those sequences occurred across donors. HLA typing covered class I and class II loci at four-digit resolution. Every discovery cohort repertoire had been produced on one sequencing platform. A later genetic analysis took genome-wide SNP genotypes for about 65% of the 666 donors and used that subset as a discovery cohort. The study combined high-throughput TCR immunosequencing, statistical association of individual TCRs with disease status, and machine learning to predict cytomegalovirus infection status. In an earlier analysis of roughly 600 of the donors, high-throughput TCR beta sequencing was used to judge whether each TCR beta V gene segment behaved as functional or pseudogenic. Along with the roughly 670-subject first cohort, a separate validation cohort of 120 different subjects was used. Among the approximately 400 genotyped donors, approximately 76% belonged to the genetic ancestry cluster associated with self-reported Caucasian donors. The study aimed to test whether signatures of past pathogen exposure could be identified by cataloging public T cell receptors. Across 398 genotyped donors of the cohort, an average of approximately 240,000 unique TCR beta nucleotide sequences per donor were sequenced, and 15% to 20% of those sequences were non-productive.

In regard to this clone: It has no known antigen specificity. No per-base quality is available; no much larger clone lies one base away.

The investigation overall reported the following: Correlated functional status among segregating V segments might be attributable to linkage disequilibrium, but an unknown experimental factor could not be ruled out. A later genetic analysis associated a missense DCLRE1C variant with V-gene and J-gene trimming of TCR beta chains, and an independent cohort replicated the association. The sequencing pipeline was judged likely to have produced a cluster of highly shared sequence variants as a technical artifact. Presence/absence analyses assumed roughly uniform sequencing depth across donors, an assumption that may not hold. A later analysis reported that several top co-occurrence clusters appeared linked to parvovirus B19, influenza, CMV and Epstein-Barr virus. For the cohort, immune exposure information was limited to CMV serostatus. Because counts were too low, about 15 rarely observed V segments, including chromosome 9 orphons, were left out of the earlier analysis of approximately 580 of the donors. In an earlier analysis of some 540 of the donors, most TCR beta V segments appeared in productive rearrangements about 87% or about 30% of the time, broadly matching IMGT annotations. The study gave a list of about 150 TCR beta chains associated with cytomegalovirus. A later analysis associated roughly 17,000 TCR beta sequences with specific HLA alleles at a false discovery rate of 0.05. The 87-base-pair reads could not distinguish some IMGT-functional V segments, including TRBV6-2 and TRBV6-3, so those segments were excluded. Most CMV-associated TCR beta chains appeared to be HLA-restricted in a later analysis, and the HLA associations seemed to be driven largely by CMV exposure. According to a later analysis, TCR association rates differed among HLA loci, with DRB1 alleles showing the most associated TCRs and HLA-C alleles showing the fewest. In vitro tests confirmed that a few of the cytomegalovirus-associated TCR beta chains recognize cytomegalovirus antigens. A further reported finding was that TCR beta sequences accurately predicted the HLA-A and HLA-B alleles for most subjects in the first cohort. Assigning TCR associations to individual alleles was difficult when HLA alleles, especially DR and DQ, strongly co-occurred. In both the original and validation cohorts, the classifier was reported to diagnose cytomegalovirus status with high specificity and sensitivity. This cohort had only TCR beta chains sequenced, and the lack of alpha or paired-chain data limited which features could be detected. The authors suggested that the approach could potentially be generalized to other disease states and immunological phenotypes. Because some donors lacked HLA typing at each locus, the association tests relied only on the typed subset. A later genetic analysis reported fewer N-insertions in productive TCRs among donors in an Asian-associated ancestry cluster than the approximately 700-donor mean. A later analysis found that HLA-associated TCR beta chains were more clonally expanded and had lower generation probabilities than equally common non-associated chains. Most TCR sequences were observed very rarely across donors, whereas some public TCRs were present in many individuals.

Library prep was done by the immunoSEQ multiplex PCR assay. A mixture of 60 forward primers for TCR Vbeta segments and 13 reverse primers for TCR Jbeta segments was used in the multiplex PCR. Amplification of the CDR3 region of rearranged TCR beta genes was performed with a multiplex PCR assay on genomic DNA. The Illumina HiSeq System was used to sequence the amplified TCR beta libraries as 87-base-pair reads. The published analysis was carried out like this. In a later analysis, some 80 million unique TCR beta chains were counted across the roughly 670 repertoires, and approximately 11 million of these chains were shared by at least two donors. A nearest-neighbor algorithm error-corrected the raw reads and collapsed the reads into unique sequences, merging closely related sequences to remove PCR and sequencing errors. To assign V, D and J gene segments, CDR3 sequences were aligned to IMGT reference sequences. For a sequence to be retained, a match of at least six nucleotides was required to both a V gene segment and a J gene segment. A rearrangement counted as productive if the CDR3 had no stop codons and remained in frame with V and J, and every other rearrangement counted as non-productive. Following IMGT convention, CDR3 was defined as the stretch from the second conserved V-encoded cysteine to the conserved J-encoded phenylalanine. The earlier analysis of 550 to 650 of the donors excluded any sequence lacking an unambiguous match to a single V gene segment. In an earlier analysis of roughly 600 of the donors, a V segment was called functional when productive rearrangements were above 56.7%, and segregating when the standard deviation between donors exceeded 5%. A statistical classification framework was developed to diagnose cytomegalovirus status using the catalog of TCR beta chain sequences. In a later analysis, V and J genes were assigned by comparing TCR nucleotide sequences against IMGT/GENE-DB human TR gene sequences. In a later analysis, CDR3 sequences and most-parsimonious VDJ recombination scenarios were assigned using the TCRdist pipeline. In a later analysis, each TCR beta chain was defined by its CDR3 amino acid sequence together with its V-gene family, and reads lacking a unique V-gene family were excluded. A later analysis removed 450 to 600 highly shared, low-generation-probability nucleotide sequences to deal with suspected cross-contamination and a sequencing artifact. A later analysis calculated a clonal expansion index for each public chain from normalized within-repertoire ranks of inferred template counts. A later analysis computed generation probabilities with a VDJ recombination model fitted to out-of-frame rearrangements, and checked the results against IGoR. Hypergeometric tests were used in a later analysis to score TCR-TCR, TCR-HLA and TCR-CMV co-occurrence, with a repertoire-size bias correction applied to the TCR pairs. False discovery rates were estimated in a later analysis by permuting HLA or CMV assignments 20 times. In a later analysis, co-occurring TCRs were grouped using DBSCAN, and TCRdist sequence similarity was added for clustering within HLA-allele-positive subsets. Repertoires with fewer than 30,000 or more than 120,000 public chains, plus five repertoires with anomalous nucleotide sharing, were excluded from co-occurrence clustering. The clones in this table, taken by TCRdb from immuneACCESS, are in-frame only. Not every clone is retained; where verified, under half of the shortfall comes from an unresolved V gene, and the cause of the rest is unknown. V and J calls and clone size are as listed in that table; D and trimming were resolved from the DNA. For this sample there are 130,000 or so clones; approximately 71% appear just once. The ten top clones hold over 0.9% of the sample.

CDR1 SGHNT and CDR2 YYREEE were looked up in the germline V gene (reference sequence). The CDR3 covers 14 residues, taking in both the cysteine and the phenylalanine. This entry keeps only the CDR3 DNA: 42 bases, framed from base 1. V and J are trimmed by 2 bases and 1 base, and the gene matches miss 0 bases of the junction. The cohort was made up of approximately 700 healthy bone marrow donors. At the time of sampling, all cohort members were nominally healthy, though unrecorded immune exposures were likely present. The donor was CMV seronegative and belonged to the group of roughly 330 seronegative cohort members. Each donor provided a peripheral blood sample, and peripheral blood mononuclear cells were used for TCR beta sequencing. Genomic DNA extraction from the blood cell samples was performed with the Qiagen DNeasy Blood Extraction Kit.

The chain is made from TRBV5-4 and TRBJ1-5; 7 nucleotides in the junction match TRBD1. This sequence was found in a woman in her sixties or seventies in good health and CMV-seronegative. The sample taken for sequencing was PBMCs. The nucleotides are TGTGCCAGCAGCTTACAGGGGAGCAATCAGCCCCAGCATTTT. This gives the protein CASSLQGSNQPQHF.